This T cell receptor (beta chain) is drawn from a study of blood T cell repertoires in COVID-19. The CDR3 is 14 residues long. Per germline, CDR1 SGHRS and CDR2 YFSETQ. Trimming at V came to 1 base and at J to 3 bases, leaving 3 bases not matched to a gene. Study processing details: Amplified reference gene primers provided the basis for estimating nucleated cell counts. Measured with immunoSEQ multiplex PCR; TCRdb has only the in-frame clones, and not every one. D and trimming come from the DNA, and the V and J calls and clone size come from that table. The sample yields 150,000 or so clones, roughly 89% seen once.

The chain joins TRBV5-1 to TRBJ1-1; 7 bases line up with TRBD1. This TCR was sampled from a man in his fifties with acute or convalescent COVID-19. The sample comprised peripheral blood. Here the CDR3 reads CASSLRQGDTEAFF. CDR3 bases: TGCGCCAGCAGCTTGAGACAGGGTGACACTGAAGCTTTCTTT.